Listed below are T cell receptor beta chains from one sample, sequenced in a study of blood T cell repertoires in COVID-19. The repertoire was sequenced with immunoSEQ multiplex PCR; TCRdb's copy has only in-frame clones and lacks some. The table shows 73,000 or so clones, with around 83% occurring only once. The sample comprised peripheral blood. The receptors were gathered from a man aged 50-60 years with active COVID-19. Both conserved end residues are part of each CDR3. Fields, in order: D gene, clone size, V gene, J gene, CDR3 protein, CDR3 DNA. A D gene is named only where the DNA matches it firmly. Rows give clone size only sometimes, using once, few, many, or a class for an expanded clone.

D gene: TRBD1
clone size: once
V gene: TRBV4-1
J gene: TRBJ2-1
CDR3 protein: CASSRNPGQGYNEQFF
CDR3 DNA: TGCGCCAGCAGCCGTAATCCGGGACAGGGTTACAATGAGCAGTTCTTC

D gene: -
clone size: -
V gene: TRBV6-5
J gene: TRBJ1-4
CDR3 protein: CASNRAPNEKLFF
CDR3 DNA: TGTGCCAGCAACAGGGCCCCAAATGAAAAACTGTTTTTT

D gene: -
clone size: -
V gene: TRBV19
J gene: TRBJ2-4
CDR3 protein: CASSGKPPPGLPRNIQYF
CDR3 DNA: TGTGCCAGTAGTGGAAAGCCGCCGCCGGGACTCCCCCGAAACATTCAGTACTTC

D gene: TRBD1
clone size: -
V gene: TRBV19
J gene: TRBJ2-2
CDR3 protein: CASSIMDRGLTGELFF
CDR3 DNA: TGTGCCAGTAGTATAATGGACAGGGGGCTTACCGGGGAGCTGTTTTTT

D gene: TRBD1
clone size: -
V gene: TRBV18
J gene: TRBJ1-2
CDR3 protein: CASSPGQDYGYTF
CDR3 DNA: TGTGCCAGCTCACCGGGACAGGACTATGGCTACACCTTC

D gene: -
clone size: -
V gene: TRBV30
J gene: TRBJ1-2
CDR3 protein: CASSGSNYGYTF
CDR3 DNA: TGTGCCTCGTCCGGGAGTAACTATGGCTACACCTTC

D gene: TRBD1
clone size: -
V gene: TRBV7-3
J gene: TRBJ2-1
CDR3 protein: CASSLRGTGGYNEQFF
CDR3 DNA: TGTGCCAGCAGCTTAAGAGGGACAGGAGGTTACAATGAGCAGTTCTTC

D gene: TRBD2
clone size: few
V gene: TRBV10-2
J gene: TRBJ2-3
CDR3 protein: CASSESKWLAGVRNTQYF
CDR3 DNA: TGCGCCAGCAGTGAGTCGAAGTGGCTAGCGGGGGTTAGAAATACGCAGTATTTT

D gene: -
clone size: -
V gene: TRBV21-1
J gene: TRBJ1-4
CDR3 protein: CASRTGQRWGEKLFF
CDR3 DNA: TGTGCCAGCAGGACTGGACAGAGATGGGGAGAAAAACTGTTTTTT

D gene: TRBD1
clone size: -
V gene: TRBV3-1/TRBV3-2
J gene: TRBJ2-6
CDR3 protein: CASSRRQGSVSGANVLTF
CDR3 DNA: TGTGCCAGCAGTCGAAGACAGGGATCGGTCTCTGGGGCCAACGTCCTGACTTTC

D gene: -
clone size: -
V gene: TRBV9
J gene: TRBJ1-2
CDR3 protein: CASSLSGGADYGYTF
CDR3 DNA: TGTGCCAGCAGCCTCAGTGGGGGGGCGGACTATGGCTACACCTTC

D gene: -
clone size: -
V gene: TRBV19
J gene: TRBJ2-6
CDR3 protein: CASSMRAEANVLTF
CDR3 DNA: TGTGCCAGTAGTATGCGAGCCGAGGCCAACGTCCTGACTTTC

D gene: -
clone size: once
V gene: TRBV11-2
J gene: TRBJ2-3
CDR3 protein: CASSSGLGDTQYF
CDR3 DNA: TGTGCCAGCAGCTCGGGTCTGGGAGATACGCAGTATTTT

D gene: TRBD2
clone size: -
V gene: TRBV5-1
J gene: TRBJ2-2
CDR3 protein: CASSTGTSWTGELFF
CDR3 DNA: TGCGCCAGCAGCACCGGGACTAGCTGGACCGGGGAGCTGTTTTTT

D gene: TRBD2
clone size: -
V gene: TRBV4-2
J gene: TRBJ2-1
CDR3 protein: CASSPRLAGGGSYNEQFF
CDR3 DNA: TGTGCCAGCAGCCCCCGACTAGCGGGGGGTGGCTCCTACAATGAGCAGTTCTTC

D gene: TRBD1
clone size: -
V gene: TRBV6-2/TRBV6-3
J gene: TRBJ1-2
CDR3 protein: CASSAGTAQNTNYGYTF
CDR3 DNA: TGTGCCAGCAGCGCCGGGACAGCCCAAAATACTAACTATGGCTACACCTTC

D gene: TRBD1
clone size: -
V gene: TRBV18
J gene: TRBJ1-6
CDR3 protein: CASSPKIQGASVPLHF
CDR3 DNA: TGTGCCAGCTCACCCAAGATACAGGGGGCCAGCGTACCCCTCCACTTT

D gene: -
clone size: -
V gene: TRBV4-2
J gene: TRBJ2-5
CDR3 protein: CASSQGEGLQETQYF
CDR3 DNA: TGTGCCAGCAGCCAAGGCGAGGGCCTTCAAGAGACCCAGTACTTC

D gene: TRBD1
clone size: few
V gene: TRBV7-3
J gene: TRBJ2-1
CDR3 protein: CASSSGTGNNEQFF
CDR3 DNA: TGTGCCAGCAGCTCCGGGACAGGGAACAATGAGCAGTTCTTC

D gene: TRBD2
clone size: -
V gene: TRBV4-3
J gene: TRBJ2-2
CDR3 protein: CASSQALAGVNTGELFF
CDR3 DNA: TGCGCCAGCAGCCAGGCCCTAGCGGGAGTCAACACCGGGGAGCTGTTTTTT

D gene: -
clone size: -
V gene: TRBV6-6
J gene: TRBJ1-3
CDR3 protein: CASTNRALGNTIYF
CDR3 DNA: TGTGCCAGCACTAACAGGGCTCTTGGAAACACCATATATTTT

D gene: TRBD2
clone size: few
V gene: TRBV15
J gene: TRBJ2-1
CDR3 protein: CATSGGRAYNEQFF
CDR3 DNA: TGTGCCACCAGCGGAGGGAGGGCCTACAATGAGCAGTTCTTC

D gene: -
clone size: few
V gene: TRBV19
J gene: TRBJ2-2
CDR3 protein: CASSISLYGEITGELFF
CDR3 DNA: TGTGCCAGTAGTATCTCGCTCTACGGGGAGATCACCGGGGAGCTGTTTTTT

D gene: TRBD1
clone size: once
V gene: TRBV7-8
J gene: TRBJ1-2
CDR3 protein: CASSLGGQVYGYTF
CDR3 DNA: TGTGCCAGCAGCTTGGGGGGACAGGTCTATGGCTACACCTTC

D gene: TRBD1
clone size: once
V gene: TRBV7-6
J gene: TRBJ2-6
CDR3 protein: CASSLGGTGLLSGANVLTF
CDR3 DNA: TGTGCCAGCAGCTTAGGCGGGACAGGACTTCTCTCTGGGGCCAACGTCCTGACTTTC

D gene: -
clone size: -
V gene: TRBV5-1
J gene: TRBJ1-4
CDR3 protein: CASSPGGLTNEKLFF
CDR3 DNA: TGCGCCAGCAGCCCGGGGGGGTTGACTAATGAAAAACTGTTTTTT

D gene: TRBD1
clone size: few
V gene: TRBV6-1
J gene: TRBJ1-5
CDR3 protein: CASSERAGGVQPQHF
CDR3 DNA: TGTGCCAGCAGTGAAAGGGCAGGGGGTGTTCAGCCCCAGCATTTT

D gene: -
clone size: once
V gene: TRBV7-2
J gene: TRBJ1-4
CDR3 protein: CASRLDGGEKLFF
CDR3 DNA: TGTGCCAGCAGACTCGACGGGGGGGAAAAACTGTTTTTT

D gene: TRBD2
clone size: -
V gene: TRBV3-1/TRBV3-2
J gene: TRBJ2-7
CDR3 protein: CASSHTGGGAHEQYF
CDR3 DNA: TGTGCCAGCAGCCACACTGGCGGGGGGGCCCACGAGCAGTACTTC

D gene: -
clone size: -
V gene: TRBV3-1/TRBV3-2
J gene: TRBJ2-7
CDR3 protein: CASSQDMAGYYEQYF
CDR3 DNA: TGTGCCAGCAGCCAAGATATGGCGGGATACTACGAGCAGTACTTC

D gene: -
clone size: -
V gene: TRBV19
J gene: TRBJ1-3
CDR3 protein: CASSIVLGHSGNTIYF
CDR3 DNA: TGTGCCAGTAGTATAGTTCTCGGACACTCTGGAAACACCATATATTTT

D gene: TRBD1
clone size: medium-sized
V gene: TRBV5-1
J gene: TRBJ1-2
CDR3 protein: CASSRGDSYGYTF
CDR3 DNA: TGCGCCAGCAGCAGGGGGGACAGCTATGGCTACACCTTC

D gene: -
clone size: -
V gene: TRBV3-1/TRBV3-2
J gene: TRBJ1-1
CDR3 protein: CASSQDGGAFF
CDR3 DNA: TGTGCCAGCAGCCAAGATGGGGGGGCTTTCTTT

D gene: TRBD2
clone size: -
V gene: TRBV7-8
J gene: TRBJ2-7
CDR3 protein: CASSARTSSYEQYF
CDR3 DNA: TGTGCCAGCAGCGCCCGGACTAGCTCCTACGAGCAGTACTTC

D gene: TRBD2
clone size: -
V gene: TRBV14
J gene: TRBJ2-3
CDR3 protein: CASSRLGERERPSSTDTQYF
CDR3 DNA: TGTGCCAGCAGCCGACTCGGAGAGCGGGAGCGCCCTTCTAGCACAGATACGCAGTATTTT

D gene: -
clone size: -
V gene: TRBV30
J gene: TRBJ1-2
CDR3 protein: CAWSRRGSFYGYTF
CDR3 DNA: TGTGCCTGGAGCAGGCGAGGGAGCTTCTATGGCTACACCTTC

D gene: -
clone size: once
V gene: TRBV5-1
J gene: TRBJ2-2
CDR3 protein: CASARMITGNTGELFF
CDR3 DNA: TGCGCCAGCGCCCGAATGATAACAGGGAACACCGGGGAGCTGTTTTTT

D gene: -
clone size: few
V gene: TRBV6-5
J gene: TRBJ1-2
CDR3 protein: CASSSRMNYGYTF
CDR3 DNA: TGTGCCAGCAGTTCGCGGATGAACTATGGCTACACCTTC